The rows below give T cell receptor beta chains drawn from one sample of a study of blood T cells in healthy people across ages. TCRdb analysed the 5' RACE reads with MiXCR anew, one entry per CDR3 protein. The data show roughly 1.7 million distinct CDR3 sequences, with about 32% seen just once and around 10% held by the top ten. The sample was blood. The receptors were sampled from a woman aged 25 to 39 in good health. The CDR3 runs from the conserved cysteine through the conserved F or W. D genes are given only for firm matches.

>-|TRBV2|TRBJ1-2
CASSVGAHGYTF
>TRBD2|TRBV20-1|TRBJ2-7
CSASPTSGATYEQYF
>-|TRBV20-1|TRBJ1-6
CSAQPPRGNSPLHF
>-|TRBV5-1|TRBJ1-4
CASSPGSSNNEKPFF
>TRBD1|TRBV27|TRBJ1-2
CASSEQGSNYGYTF
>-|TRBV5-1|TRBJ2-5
CASSLGISAEQYF
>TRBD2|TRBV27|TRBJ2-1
CASSLRLAGGSPYNEQFF
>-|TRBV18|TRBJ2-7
CVSSPPARDYEQYF
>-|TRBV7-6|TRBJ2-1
CASSLGWELSHGQFF
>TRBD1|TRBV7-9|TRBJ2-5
CASSLDRDQETQYF
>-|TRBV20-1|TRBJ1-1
CSARDRGPEAFF
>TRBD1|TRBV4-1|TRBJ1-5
CASSQPTGGGNQPQHF
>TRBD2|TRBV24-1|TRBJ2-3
CATSDGAGVLTDTQYF
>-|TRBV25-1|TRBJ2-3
CASRSLTAGTDTQYF
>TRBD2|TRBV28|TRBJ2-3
CASSSRLAEPLDTQYF
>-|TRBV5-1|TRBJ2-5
CASSPFEGETQYF
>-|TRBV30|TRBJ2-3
CAWKTTTSTDTQYF
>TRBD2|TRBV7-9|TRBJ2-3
CASRPGTSGLEDTQYF
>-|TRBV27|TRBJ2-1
CASSRGALEQFF
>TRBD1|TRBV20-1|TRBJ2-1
CSARGLTGWFYNEQFF
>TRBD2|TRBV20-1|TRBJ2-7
CSAVPSGGFPHYEQYF
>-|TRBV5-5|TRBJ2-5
CASSLGPPQGQETQYF
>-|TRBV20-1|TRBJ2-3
CSARGPITDTQYF
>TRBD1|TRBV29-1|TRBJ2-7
CSVGDRDYYEQYF
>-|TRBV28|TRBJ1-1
CASSNRVVTEAFF
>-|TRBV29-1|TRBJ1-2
CSVEGPGNVANYGYTF
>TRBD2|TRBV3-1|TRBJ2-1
CASSQGAGTSSYNEQFF
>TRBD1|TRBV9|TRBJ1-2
CASSSPGTGVYGYTF
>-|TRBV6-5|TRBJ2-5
CASSTRGGEQYF
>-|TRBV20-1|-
CSAFSSGQQYSNSHQRYEQYF
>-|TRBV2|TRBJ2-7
CASSDGNSYEQYF
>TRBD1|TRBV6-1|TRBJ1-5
CASSEGHRGHQPQHF
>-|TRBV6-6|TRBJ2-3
CASSPPRGGGTDTQYF
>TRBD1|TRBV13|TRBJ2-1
CASTPGQGLFF
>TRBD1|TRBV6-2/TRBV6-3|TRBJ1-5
CASSYSTGGPQPQHF
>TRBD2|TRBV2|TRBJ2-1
CASRREGLSYNEQFF
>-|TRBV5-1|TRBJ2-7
CASSTRDASSYEQYF
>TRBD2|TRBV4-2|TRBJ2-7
CASSHPPGAGGPALYEQYF
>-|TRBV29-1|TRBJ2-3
CSVEIRPGAYPDTQYF
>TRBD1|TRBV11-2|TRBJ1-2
CASSLGPGTGTYGYTF
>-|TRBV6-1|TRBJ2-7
CASSPSGWDGYEQYF
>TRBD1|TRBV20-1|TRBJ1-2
CSALRTQDRERTNYGYTF
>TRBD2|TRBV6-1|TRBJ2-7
CASSAGLAGGPIYEQYF
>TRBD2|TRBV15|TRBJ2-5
CATSRDASGGSETQDF
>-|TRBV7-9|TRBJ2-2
CASSQHGELFF
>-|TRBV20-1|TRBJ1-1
CSALGNTEAFF
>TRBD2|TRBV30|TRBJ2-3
CAWSVASGRTDTQYF
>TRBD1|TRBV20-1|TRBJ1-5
CSASTGTGLNQPQHF
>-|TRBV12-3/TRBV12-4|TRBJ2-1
CASTFGDGQGQFF
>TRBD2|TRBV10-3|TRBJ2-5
CAISELSSGGAETQYF
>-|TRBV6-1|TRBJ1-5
CASTHDEAKGNQPQHF
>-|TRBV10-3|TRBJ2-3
CAISESWVAGYTDTQYF
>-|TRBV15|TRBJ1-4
CATSGGRSNEKLFF
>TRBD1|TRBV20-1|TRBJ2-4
CSAPDRAQAKTIQYF
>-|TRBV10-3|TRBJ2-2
CAISTVGGPNTGELFF
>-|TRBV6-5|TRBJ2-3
CAASRGASTDTQYF
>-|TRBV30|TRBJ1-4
CAWSVVAEKLFF